The 13 T cell receptor beta chains presented below share a single source sample, sequenced in a study of T-cell memory formation after mild COVID-19. TCRdb passed the 5' RACE reads through MiXCR, listing each CDR3 protein once. The sample lists 250,000 to 300,000 distinct CDR3 sequences, under 20% occurring once. The sample was PBMCs or a T cell subset sorted from them (not recorded which). The source is a man younger than 35 who had mild COVID-19 (a few samples of this study predate the infection). Cell type and time point are not known.

This clonotype was counted only a few times. The chain links TRBV5-1 to TRBJ2-7, with a weak D call TRBD1 (5 bases). The CDR3 length is 13 residues. V lost 1 base, J lost 5 bases, and 10 bases lay in between. The germline V gene has CDR1 SGHRS and CDR2 YFSETQ. Written as DNA, the CDR3 is TGCGCCAGCAGCTTGTATGGGGCCCACGAGCAGTACTTC. Its translation: CASSLYGAHEQYF.

Many counts were recorded for this clonotype. The chain is built from TRBV5-1 and TRBJ2-1, with a possible D match to TRBD1 (6 bases). The CDR3 is 11 residues long. V was shortened by 7 bases and J by 4 bases, with 6 bases between the two germline ends. CDR1 and CDR2 from the germline V gene are SGHRS and YFSETQ. The CDR3 loop is CASGQYNEQFF. The CDR3 DNA is TGCGCCAGCGGACAGTACAATGAGCAGTTCTTC.

This chain connects TRBV20-1 to TRBJ1-5; D gene ambiguous. The V and J ends lost 5 bases and 4 bases respectively, with 15 bases between them. The CDR3 runs to 14 residues. Germline V CDR1 and CDR2: DFQATT, SNEGSKA (reference sequence). The CDR3 region is CSALLGRINQPQHF. The CDR3 DNA sequence: TGCAGTGCTCTGCTTGGCAGGATAAATCAGCCCCAGCATTTT.

This clonotype was recorded many times. This chain links TRBV4-1 with TRBJ1-5; D is possibly TRBD1 (5 bases). Germline values: CDR1 MGHRA, CDR2 YSYEKL. V was clipped by 2 bases and J by 7 bases, with 18 bases between them. This CDR3 has 16 residues. The CDR3 nucleotides read TGCGCCAGCAGCCAACTCTGGGGGGAAGGTGGGCAGCCCCAGCATTTT. Translated: CASSQLWGEGGQPQHF.

This clonotype was seen more than once but under ten times. The chain employs TRBV7-9 and TRBJ2-7; 8 bases line up with TRBD1. This CDR3 is 14 amino acids long. With V trimmed by 5 bases and J by 5 bases, 8 bases remained unmatched. Germline V gives CDR1 SEHNR, CDR2 FQNEAQ (reference sequence). CDR3 residues: CASSAPGTGNEQYF. The CDR3 nucleotides are TGTGCCAGCAGCGCACCCGGGACAGGTAACGAGCAGTACTTC.

A few counts support this clonotype. This chain uses TRBV6-1 with TRBJ2-3; 8 nucleotides agree with TRBD1. Germline-derived CDR1 and CDR2 are MNHNS and SASEGT. Germline trimming cut 4 bases from V and 1 base from J; bases unmatched to any gene: 4. The CDR3 covers 15 residues. In nucleotides, the CDR3 is TGTGCCAGCAGTGCCGAGACAGGGGGCACAGATACGCAGTATTTT. Residues: CASSAETGGTDTQYF.

This clonotype showed up just a few times. In nucleotides, the CDR3 is TGTGCCAGCAGTCCGGACAGGGTCTACACCTTC. This encodes CASSPDRVYTF. The rearrangement joins TRBV12-3 or TRBV12-4 to TRBJ1-2; TRBD1 matches at 8 bases. V trimming: 5 bases; J trimming: 10 bases; junction bases outside the gene matches: 3. This CDR3 comprises 11 residues.

This clonotype was counted at least ten times. The chain has TRBV6-2 or TRBV6-3 and TRBJ2-1; the D gene is possibly TRBD2 (5 bases). V lost 0 bases, J lost 6 bases, and 9 bases lay in between. CDR1 MNHEY and CDR2 SVGEGT come from the germline V gene. The CDR3 totals 14 residues. The CDR3 here is CASSYSRTGNEQFF. The CDR3 DNA is TGTGCCAGCAGTTACTCGAGGACTGGCAATGAGCAGTTCTTC.

The rearrangement joins TRBV6-5 to TRBJ2-3; no firm D call. Between the trimmed V and J ends, which lost 6 bases and 6 bases, there was a span of 16 bases. Per germline, CDR1 MNHEY and CDR2 SVGAGI. The CDR3 spans 14 residues. CDR3 in DNA: TGTGCCAGCAGCTCGGGCCAAAATGGGGATACGCAGTATTTT. As protein: CASSSGQNGDTQYF.

The chain is built from TRBV15 and TRBJ2-5; D is possibly TRBD2 (6 bases). CDR1 is LNHNV, CDR2 YYDKDF, per germline (reference sequence). The CDR3 contains 15 residues. Trimming pared 3 bases from V and 4 bases from J, leaving 15 bases between. In DNA, the CDR3 is TGTGCCACCAGCAGCCGGCGGGGCCGAGGAGAGACCCAGTACTTC. This sequence encodes CATSSRRGRGETQYF.

The V and J genes are TRBV20-1 and TRBJ1-1; perhaps TRBD1 as D (6 bases). Trimming removed 5 bases from V and 4 bases from J, with 14 bases in between. This CDR3 contains 13 residues. Germline CDR1 reads DFQATT; CDR2 reads SNEGSKA (reference sequence). The CDR3 reads CSAYNTGTTEAFF. The CDR3 region has the DNA TGCAGTGCTTATAACACAGGGACCACTGAAGCTTTCTTT.

V is TRBV29-1 and J is TRBJ2-1; TRBD2 matches 15 bases. This CDR3 is built from 20 residues. The V and J ends lost 5 bases and 1 base, in that order; junction bases with no gene match: 15. Looked up from germline, CDR1 is SQVTM and CDR2 is ANQGSEA. Here the CDR3 reads CSVYRLAGTSGGRSYNEQFF. CDR3 in DNA: TGCAGCGTTTATAGACTAGCCGGGACTAGCGGGGGGAGGTCCTACAATGAGCAGTTCTTC.

This clonotype was detected a few times. The genes are TRBV7-2 and TRBJ2-5; a weak D match, TRBD1 (5 bases). V shed 4 bases and J shed 5 bases, with 14 bases lying between them. Germline V gives CDR1 SGHTA, CDR2 FQGNSA. The CDR3 has 14 residues. CDR3 coding DNA: TGTGCCAGCAGCTCCACAGACAGTATTGAGACCCAGTACTTC. This gives the protein CASSSTDSIETQYF.